A selection of T cell receptor beta chains follows, all from one sample in a study of T cells after yellow fever vaccination. TCRdb passed the 5' RACE reads through MiXCR, listing each CDR3 protein once. The table shows a few hundred thousand distinct CDR3 sequences, with 5.5% to 8.5% occurring only once. The starting material was CD4+ T cells sorted from PBMCs, obtained on the day of the yellow fever booster vaccination. These receptors were taken from a man aged 25-40 years who received the YFV17D yellow fever vaccine. The CDR3 runs from the conserved cysteine through the conserved F or W. D genes are given only for firm matches. Clone size is stated in some rows and not others, as once, few, many or a class when expanded.

d_call clone_size j_call v_call cdr3_aa cdr3_nt
TRBD2 NA TRBJ2-7 TRBV4-3 CASSQYSGTYYEQYF TGCGCCAGCAGCCAATATAGCGGGACCTACTACGAGCAGTACTTC
TRBD2 many TRBJ2-3 TRBV5-1 CASSSVAGGPADTQYF TGCGCCAGCAGCTCCGTAGCGGGAGGGCCGGCAGATACGCAGTATTTT
NA NA TRBJ2-5 TRBV4-2 CASSQAGLEQETQYF TGTGCCAGCAGCCAAGCCGGGCTGGAGCAAGAGACCCAGTACTTC
NA NA TRBJ1-4 TRBV15 CATSSRRSEKLFF TGTGCCACCAGCAGCAGACGGAGTGAAAAACTGTTTTTT
NA NA TRBJ1-6 TRBV27 CASSLRVRSSPLHF TGTGCCAGCAGTTTACGGGTGAGGAGTTCACCCCTCCACTTT
TRBD2 many TRBJ2-7 TRBV7-2 CASSFGGLAGGEQYF TGTGCCAGCAGCTTCGGTGGACTAGCGGGAGGCGAGCAGTACTTC
NA few TRBJ2-1 TRBV18 CASSPRENEQFF TGTGCCAGCTCACCTCGAGAGAATGAGCAGTTCTTC
TRBD2 few TRBJ2-3 TRBV20-1 CSARGISGTEDTQYF TGCAGTGCTAGAGGGATTAGCGGGACGGAAGATACGCAGTATTTT
TRBD2 few TRBJ2-2 TRBV9 CASSVDSGSANTGELFF TGTGCCAGCAGCGTAGATAGCGGGAGTGCGAACACCGGGGAGCTGTTTTTT
NA few TRBJ1-2 TRBV6-5 CASSSTPGEGGYTF TGTGCCAGCAGTTCAACTCCAGGGGAAGGTGGCTACACCTTC
TRBD1 NA TRBJ2-1 TRBV29-1 CSAADRLHGNEQFF TGCAGCGCCGCGGACAGGCTACACGGTAATGAGCAGTTCTTC
NA few TRBJ1-5 TRBV12-3/TRBV12-4 CASSLKQPQHF TGTGCCAGCAGTTTAAAACAGCCCCAGCATTTT
NA many TRBJ2-1 TRBV5-6 CASSGWGSYNEQFF TGTGCCAGCAGCGGTTGGGGGTCCTACAATGAGCAGTTCTTC
NA few TRBJ1-5 TRBV6-5 CASSYRAVNQPQHF TGTGCCAGCAGTTATAGGGCCGTAAATCAGCCCCAGCATTTT
TRBD1 few TRBJ1-1 TRBV29-1 CSVRDRGGPSTEAFF TGCAGTGTGAGGGACAGGGGGGGGCCCAGCACTGAAGCTTTCTTT
TRBD1 NA TRBJ2-7 TRBV12-3/TRBV12-4 CASRGQAYEQYF TGTGCCAGCAGGGGACAGGCTTACGAGCAGTACTTC
TRBD1 many TRBJ2-7 TRBV7-2 CASSQDRVKYF TGTGCCAGCAGTCAAGACAGGGTTAAGTACTTC
TRBD1 many TRBJ1-5 TRBV20-1 CSARVAGGAPGNQPQHF TGCAGTGCTAGGGTGGCAGGGGGAGCCCCTGGCAATCAGCCCCAGCATTTT
NA many TRBJ2-6 TRBV7-2 CASSSGFRTGANVLTF TGTGCCAGCAGCTCCGGGTTCAGAACTGGGGCCAACGTCCTGACTTTC
NA many TRBJ2-7 TRBV5-1 CASSPTNGGMGEQYF TGCGCCAGCAGCCCCACGAATGGCGGGATGGGCGAGCAGTACTTC
TRBD1 NA TRBJ2-7 TRBV3-1 CASSQGTGATRDF TGTGCCAGCAGCCAAGGGACAGGGGCCACTAGGGACTTC
NA NA TRBJ2-1 TRBV7-3 CASSTEPGDSSVRSSYNEQFF TGTGCCAGCAGCACCGAACCAGGGGACTCATCAGTCCGTAGCTCCTACAATGAGCAGTTCTTC
NA NA TRBJ2-3 TRBV7-9 CASSLGGADTQYF TGTGCCAGCAGCTTAGGGGGAGCAGATACGCAGTATTTT
TRBD1 many TRBJ2-3 TRBV5-5 CASSSGTGSTDTQYF TGTGCCAGCAGCTCCGGGACAGGTAGCACAGATACGCAGTATTTT
NA few TRBJ1-3 TRBV18 CASSPQKKTAGNTIYF TGTGCCAGCTCACCACAAAAGAAGACTGCAGGAAACACCATATATTTT
NA NA TRBJ2-4 TRBV2 CASSENRRIQYF TGTGCCAGCAGTGAAAATAGGCGAATTCAGTACTTC
NA many TRBJ2-7 TRBV28 CASTLPGLSYEQYF TGTGCCAGCACCCTGCCTGGACTTTCCTACGAGCAGTACTTC
NA NA TRBJ2-2 TRBV9 CASSVSGTGELFF TGTGCCAGCAGCGTATCAGGGACCGGGGAGCTGTTTTTT
NA few TRBJ2-1 TRBV4-3 CASSLDMAGWGGEQFF TGCGCCAGCAGCCTGGACATGGCTGGGTGGGGAGGTGAGCAGTTCTTC
NA few TRBJ2-5 TRBV18 CASSVAGGPQTQYF TGTGCCAGCTCAGTAGCCGGGGGACCCCAGACCCAGTACTTC
TRBD2 NA TRBJ2-5 TRBV3-1 CASNLAGGYQETQYF TGTGCCAGCAACTTGGCGGGAGGGTACCAAGAGACCCAGTACTTC
NA NA TRBJ2-1 TRBV4-3 CASSQESIRGNEQFF TGCGCCAGCAGCCAAGAAAGCATAAGAGGTAATGAGCAGTTCTTC
TRBD1 few TRBJ2-5 TRBV5-1 CASSSGQDRQETQYF TGCGCCAGCAGCTCCGGACAGGACCGCCAAGAGACCCAGTACTTC
NA many TRBJ2-3 TRBV28 CASSPHSGDTQYF TGTGCCAGCAGTCCCCACTCGGGGGATACGCAGTATTTT
NA many TRBJ2-1 TRBV7-7 CASSLLSGPESGEQFF TGTGCCAGCAGCTTACTTTCGGGACCCGAGTCGGGTGAGCAGTTCTTC
TRBD1 few TRBJ2-1 TRBV5-1 CASNRDSSYNEQFF TGCGCCAGCAACCGGGACAGCTCCTACAATGAGCAGTTCTTC
NA many TRBJ2-3 TRBV28 CASRSTDTQYF TGTGCCAGCAGATCCACAGATACGCAGTATTTT
TRBD2 many TRBJ2-1 TRBV29-1 CSGTSGGEQFF TGCAGCGGGACTAGCGGCGGTGAGCAGTTCTTC
TRBD1 few TRBJ2-2 TRBV25-1 CASRYRGAGELFF TGTGCCAGCAGGTACAGGGGCGCCGGGGAGCTGTTTTTT
TRBD1 many TRBJ1-4 TRBV25-1 CASSAGGVEKLFF TGTGCCAGCAGCGCAGGGGGAGTTGAAAAACTGTTTTTT
NA few TRBJ2-6 TRBV18 CASSPAVGTGANVLTF TGTGCCAGCTCACCTGCGGTCGGGACTGGGGCCAACGTCCTGACTTTC